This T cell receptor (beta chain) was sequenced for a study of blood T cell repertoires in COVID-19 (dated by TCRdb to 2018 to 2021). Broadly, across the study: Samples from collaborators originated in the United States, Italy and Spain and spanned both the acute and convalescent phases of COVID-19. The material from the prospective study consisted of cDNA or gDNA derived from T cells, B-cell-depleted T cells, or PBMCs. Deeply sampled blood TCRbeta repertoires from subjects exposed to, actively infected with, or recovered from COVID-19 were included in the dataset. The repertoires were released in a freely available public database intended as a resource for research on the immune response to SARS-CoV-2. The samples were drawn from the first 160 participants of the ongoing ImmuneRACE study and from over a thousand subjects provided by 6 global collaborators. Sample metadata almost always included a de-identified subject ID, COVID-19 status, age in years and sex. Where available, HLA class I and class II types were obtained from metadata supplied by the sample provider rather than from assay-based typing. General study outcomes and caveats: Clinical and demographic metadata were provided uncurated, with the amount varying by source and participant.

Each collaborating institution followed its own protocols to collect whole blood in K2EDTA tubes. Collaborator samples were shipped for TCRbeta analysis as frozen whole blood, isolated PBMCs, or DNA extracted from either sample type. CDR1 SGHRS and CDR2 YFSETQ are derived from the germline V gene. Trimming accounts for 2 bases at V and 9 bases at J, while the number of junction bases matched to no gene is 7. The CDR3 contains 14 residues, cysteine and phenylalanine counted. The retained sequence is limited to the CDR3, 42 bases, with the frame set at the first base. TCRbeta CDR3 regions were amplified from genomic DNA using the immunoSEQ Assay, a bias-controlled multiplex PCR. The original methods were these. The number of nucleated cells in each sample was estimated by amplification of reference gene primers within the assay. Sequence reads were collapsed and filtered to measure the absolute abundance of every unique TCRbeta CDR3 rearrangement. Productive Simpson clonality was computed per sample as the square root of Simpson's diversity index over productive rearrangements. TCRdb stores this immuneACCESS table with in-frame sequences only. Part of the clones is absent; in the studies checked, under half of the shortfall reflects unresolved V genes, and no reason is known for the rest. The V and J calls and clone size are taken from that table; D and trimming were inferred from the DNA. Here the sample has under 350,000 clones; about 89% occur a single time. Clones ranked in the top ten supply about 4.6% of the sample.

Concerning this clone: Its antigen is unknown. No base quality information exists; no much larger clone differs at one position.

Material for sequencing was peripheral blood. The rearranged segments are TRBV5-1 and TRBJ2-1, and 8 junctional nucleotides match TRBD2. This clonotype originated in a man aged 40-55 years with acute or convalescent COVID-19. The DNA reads TGCGCCAGCAGCTTTGGGACTAGTAACGGTGAGCAGTTCTTC. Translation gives CASSFGTSNGEQFF.